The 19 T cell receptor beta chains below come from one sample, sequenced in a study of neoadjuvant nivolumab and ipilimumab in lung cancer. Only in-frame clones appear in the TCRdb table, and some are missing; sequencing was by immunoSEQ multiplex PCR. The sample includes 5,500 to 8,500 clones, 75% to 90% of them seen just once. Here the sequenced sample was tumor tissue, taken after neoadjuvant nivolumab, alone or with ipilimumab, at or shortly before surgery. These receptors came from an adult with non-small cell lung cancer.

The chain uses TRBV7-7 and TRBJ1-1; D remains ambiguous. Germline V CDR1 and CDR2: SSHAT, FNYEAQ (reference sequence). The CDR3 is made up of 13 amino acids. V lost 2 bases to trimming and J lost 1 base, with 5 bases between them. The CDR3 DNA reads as TGTGCCAGCAGCTTAAGTAAGAACACTGAAGCTTTCTTT. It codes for CASSLSKNTEAFF.

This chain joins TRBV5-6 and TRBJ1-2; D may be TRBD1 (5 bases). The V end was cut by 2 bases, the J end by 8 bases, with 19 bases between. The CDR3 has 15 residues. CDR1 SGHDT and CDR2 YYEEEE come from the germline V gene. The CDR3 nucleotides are TGTGCCAGCAGCTTACAGGTTTCCCTTCGGGGAGGCTACACCTTC. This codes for CASSLQVSLRGGYTF.

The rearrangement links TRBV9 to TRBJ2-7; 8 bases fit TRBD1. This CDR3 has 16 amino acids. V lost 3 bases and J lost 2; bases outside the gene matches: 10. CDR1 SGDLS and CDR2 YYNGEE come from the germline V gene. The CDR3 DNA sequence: TGTGCCAGCAGCGGAAGACAGGGGTCCTCTGCCTACGAGCAGTACTTC. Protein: CASSGRQGSSAYEQYF.

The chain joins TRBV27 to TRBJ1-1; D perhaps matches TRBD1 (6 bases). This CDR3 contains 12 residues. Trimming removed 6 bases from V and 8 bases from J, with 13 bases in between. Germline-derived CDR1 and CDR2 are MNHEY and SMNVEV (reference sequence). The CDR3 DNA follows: TGTGCCAGCAGCTCTGCTGGGACAGAAGCTTTCTTT. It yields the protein CASSSAGTEAFF.

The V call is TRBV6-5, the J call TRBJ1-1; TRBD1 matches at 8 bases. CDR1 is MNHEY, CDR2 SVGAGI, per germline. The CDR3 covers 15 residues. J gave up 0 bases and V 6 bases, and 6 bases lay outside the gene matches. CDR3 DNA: TGTGCCAGCAGGCCAGGGGGCGAGCTGAACACTGAAGCTTTCTTT. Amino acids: CASRPGGELNTEAFF.

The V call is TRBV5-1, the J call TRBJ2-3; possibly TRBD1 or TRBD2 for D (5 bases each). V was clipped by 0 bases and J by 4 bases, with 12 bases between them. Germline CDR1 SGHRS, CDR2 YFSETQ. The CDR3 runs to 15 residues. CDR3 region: CASSLGGRGSDTQYF. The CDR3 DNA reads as TGCGCCAGCAGCTTGGGGGGACGGGGCTCAGATACGCAGTATTTT.

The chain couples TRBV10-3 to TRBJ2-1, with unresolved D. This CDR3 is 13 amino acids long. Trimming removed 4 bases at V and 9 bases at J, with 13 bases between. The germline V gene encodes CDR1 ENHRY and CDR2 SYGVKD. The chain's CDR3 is CAISGPYESEQFF. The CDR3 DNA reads TGTGCCATCAGTGGGCCTTACGAAAGTGAGCAGTTCTTC.

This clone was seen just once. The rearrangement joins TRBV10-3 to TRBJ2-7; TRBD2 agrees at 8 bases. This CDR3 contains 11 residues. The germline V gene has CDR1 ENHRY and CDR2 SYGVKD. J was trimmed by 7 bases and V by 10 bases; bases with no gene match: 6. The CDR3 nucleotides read TGTGCCAGTACGGGACTAGAGGAGCAGTACTTC. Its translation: CASTGLEEQYF.

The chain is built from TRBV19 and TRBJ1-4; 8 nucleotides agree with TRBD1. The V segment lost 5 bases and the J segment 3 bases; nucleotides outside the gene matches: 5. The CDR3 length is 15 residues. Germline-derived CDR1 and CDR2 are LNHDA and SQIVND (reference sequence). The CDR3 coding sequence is TGTGCCAGTAGTCAAGCGACAGGGGCTAATGAAAAACTGTTTTTT. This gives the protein CASSQATGANEKLFF.

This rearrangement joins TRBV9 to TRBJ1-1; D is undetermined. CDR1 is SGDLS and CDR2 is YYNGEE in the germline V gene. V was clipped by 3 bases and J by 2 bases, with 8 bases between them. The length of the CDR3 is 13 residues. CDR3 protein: CASSAGVNTEAFF. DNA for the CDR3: TGTGCCAGCAGCGCAGGAGTTAACACTGAAGCTTTCTTT.

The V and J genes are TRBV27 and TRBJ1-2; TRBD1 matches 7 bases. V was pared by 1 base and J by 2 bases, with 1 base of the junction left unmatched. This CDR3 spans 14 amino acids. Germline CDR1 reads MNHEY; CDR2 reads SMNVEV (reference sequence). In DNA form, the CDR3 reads TGTGCCAGCAGTTTATACAGGGGCAACTATGGCTACACCTTC. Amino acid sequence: CASSLYRGNYGYTF.

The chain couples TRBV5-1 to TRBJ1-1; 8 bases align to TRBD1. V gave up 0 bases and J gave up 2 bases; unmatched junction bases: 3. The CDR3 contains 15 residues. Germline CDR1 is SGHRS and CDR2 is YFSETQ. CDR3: CASSLADRGNTEAFF. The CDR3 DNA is TGCGCCAGCAGCTTGGCCGACAGGGGCAACACTGAAGCTTTCTTT.

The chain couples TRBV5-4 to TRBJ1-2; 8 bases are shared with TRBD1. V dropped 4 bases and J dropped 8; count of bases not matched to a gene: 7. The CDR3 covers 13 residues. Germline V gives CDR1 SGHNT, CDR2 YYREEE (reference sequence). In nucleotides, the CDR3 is TGTGCCAGCAGCCCAGGGGGCGCGGGAGGCTACACCTTC. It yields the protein CASSPGGAGGYTF.

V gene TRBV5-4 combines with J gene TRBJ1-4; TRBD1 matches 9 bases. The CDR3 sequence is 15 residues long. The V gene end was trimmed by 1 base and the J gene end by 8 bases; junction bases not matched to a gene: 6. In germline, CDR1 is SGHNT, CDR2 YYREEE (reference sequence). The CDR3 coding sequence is TGTGCCAGCAGCTTGCAACAGGGGGCGCAGGAAAAACTGTTTTTT. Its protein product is CASSLQQGAQEKLFF.

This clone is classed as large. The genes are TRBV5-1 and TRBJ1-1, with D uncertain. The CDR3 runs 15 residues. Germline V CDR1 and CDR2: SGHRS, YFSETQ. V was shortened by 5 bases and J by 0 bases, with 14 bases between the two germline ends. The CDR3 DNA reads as TGCGCCAGCAGTAAGAAGGGAGATCTGAACACTGAAGCTTTCTTT. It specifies CASSKKGDLNTEAFF.

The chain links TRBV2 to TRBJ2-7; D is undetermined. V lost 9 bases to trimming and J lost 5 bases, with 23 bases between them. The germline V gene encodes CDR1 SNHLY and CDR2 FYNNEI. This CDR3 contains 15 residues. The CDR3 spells CASIWTLDRRNEQYF. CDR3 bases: TGTGCCAGTATTTGGACCCTCGACCGTAGGAACGAGCAGTACTTC.

CDR3 region: CASTLASGGLYNEQFF. The CDR3 bases are TGTGCCAGCACCCTTGCGAGCGGGGGCCTTTACAATGAGCAGTTCTTC. The chain employs TRBV28 and TRBJ2-1, with 8 bases aligning to TRBD2. This CDR3 region has 16 residues. The V gene end was trimmed by 7 bases and the J gene end by 4 bases; junction bases not matched to a gene: 12. The germline V gene has CDR1 MDHEN and CDR2 SYDVKM.

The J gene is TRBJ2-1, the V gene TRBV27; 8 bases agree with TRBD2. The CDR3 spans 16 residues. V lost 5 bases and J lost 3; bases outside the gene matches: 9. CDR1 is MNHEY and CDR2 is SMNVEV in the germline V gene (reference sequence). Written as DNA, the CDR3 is TGTGCCAGCAGTCTCCCTGACCGGGGGGGCTACAATGAGCAGTTCTTC. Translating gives CASSLPDRGGYNEQFF.

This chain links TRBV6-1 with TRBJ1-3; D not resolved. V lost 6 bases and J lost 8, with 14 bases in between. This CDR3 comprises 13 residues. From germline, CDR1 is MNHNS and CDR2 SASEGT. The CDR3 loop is CASSLVERDTIYF. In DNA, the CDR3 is TGTGCCAGCAGCCTCGTGGAGCGGGACACCATATATTTT.